The sequence of this T cell receptor (beta chain) was determined in a study of shared clonotypes between healthy human individuals (dated by TCRdb to the early 2020s). In the study overall: A couple of women and a few men aged 18 to 49 years were included in the cohort. For each donor, three plates each were used for CD4 naive and CD4 memory, two plates were used for CD8 naive, and one plate was used for CD8 memory. To estimate repertoire size and how much clonotypes are shared between individuals, the study performed deep sequencing of blood TCR repertoires from roughly five healthy adults. Libraries were prepared and TCR repertoires were sequenced by different laboratories using diverse techniques, in order to increase sequencing depth and limit assay-specific biases. Leukapheresis yielded between about 0.8 and 8.9 billion PBMCs per donor.

What the research found in general, with its limitations: Naive subsets generally had larger estimated clonotype richness than memory subsets did. Incomplete sequencing was indicated by rarefaction of sorted-subset datasets, despite the large sequencing depth. Pairwise subsampling indicated that sequencing depth was expected to affect the degree of clonotype sharing among donors. Only blood was sampled, and tissue TCR repertoires likely differ from those in blood. Compared with non-shared clonotypes, the clonotypes found in all four sorted-subset donors had higher generation probabilities. When a handful of donors were compared, the shared fraction of clonotypes was around 4.6% for naive CD4, around 3.6% for naive CD8, roughly 2.3% for memory CD4, and under 0.5% for memory CD8. The small number of donors limited the genetic and exposure-history diversity represented.

Using the deep immunoSEQ assay, multiplex PCR amplified TCR CDR3 regions from genomic DNA. Extracted genomic DNA from each cell subset was distributed evenly across all wells of several immunoSEQ 96-well plates, and each plate was treated as a replicate. Each replicate PCR for sorted subsets received 150 to 250 ng genomic DNA, equal to tens of thousands of T cell genomes. Purified libraries were quantified with a Qubit 3.0 fluorometer, sized on a Bioanalyzer 2100, and re-quantified with the KAPA Library Quantification kit. Every immunoSEQ 96-well plate was sequenced on a dedicated single-read 150-cycle Illumina NextSeq 550 flow cell. Processing in the source paper ran as follows. Because the immunoSEQ output held only junctional sequences and lacked quality scores, the filtering could not match the filtering applied to full-length reads. To assign V/J genes and CDR3, sequences were annotated against IMGT germline references using PyIR, a Python wrapper for IgBLAST v1.9. Any read was removed if the V/J assignment was weak (E-value above 1e-6), the CDR3 was missing, or the read contained stop codons, out-of-frame junctions, or ambiguous translated residues. V3J clonotypes were defined as sequences sharing an identical inferred V gene, J gene, and CDR3 amino acid sequence. To compute the percentage overlap between repertoires, the number of shared unique clonotypes was divided by the size of the smaller repertoire. Richness of each repertoire was evaluated using RTK rarefaction, the Chao1 estimator, and Recon v2.1 estimates of unobserved clonotypes. Generation probabilities were computed with OLGA for all TCRbeta clonotypes obtained by the gDNA method from four donors. TCRdb re-hosts the immuneACCESS table, in-frame sequences only. Its copies lack some clones; in the studies checked, an unresolved V gene accounts for under half of them, and the cause for the rest is not known. That table supplies the V and J calls and clone size; D and trimming were determined from the DNA. Here the sample has roughly 2.6 million clones; approximately 94% occur a single time. Of the sample, over 0.12% falls within the top ten clones.

This clone was seen once. Its binding antigen is unknown. One base away there is no much larger clone; base qualities are not given. There are 14 amino acids in the CDR3, from cysteine to phenylalanine inclusive. Solely the CDR3 DNA is kept, with 42 bases framed from the first base. Based on the germline V gene, the CDR1 and CDR2 sequences are SGHTA and FQGNSA. V was cut back by 3 bases and J by 0 bases, leaving a gap of 5 bases between them. The donors were healthy, HIV-negative adults who had no recently reported acute infections or vaccinations. Every donor was a Caucasian adult residing in Nashville, Tennessee, USA. CD4+ T cells were enriched through magnetic negative selection, after which naive cells were positively selected on CD45RA and the remaining negative fraction served as the memory subset. Blood was obtained by leukapheresis, after which PBMCs were separated by Ficoll-Histopaque density gradient centrifugation and cryopreserved in liquid nitrogen vapor phase. Analytical flow cytometry was used to check the purity and quantity of every magnetically sorted T cell population. Genomic DNA was isolated from each sorted fraction and quantified by UV absorbance on a Nanodrop 2000c.

Here the chain combines TRBV7-2 and TRBJ2-2; the D gene lacks a confident call. This clonotype was obtained from a man in his late teens or twenties in good health. The sequenced sample was naive CD4+ T cells sorted from blood. In light of the paper, this sample's cell subset or site label describes: CD45RA+ positively selected. The CDR3 protein: CASSFVSNTGELFF. The DNA sequence is TGTGCCAGCAGCTTTGTGTCGAACACCGGGGAGCTGTTTTTT.